This T cell receptor (beta chain) was recovered during a study of OX40 agonist ivuxolimab in advanced cancers. Study background: Hepatocellular carcinoma, melanoma, renal cell or head and neck cancer affected the dose-escalation patients. Patients achieving partial responses numbered three: one hepatocellular carcinoma case and two cutaneous melanoma cases. Points from the study as a whole: At doses 0.1 to 3.0 mg/kg, CD4+ and CD8+ clones expanded.

Data came from immunoSEQ multiplex PCR; TCRdb stores just in-frame clones and leaves some out. The sample carries around 150,000 clones, around 94% recorded once. About this clone: Its antigen remains unknown.

Autoimmune disease history or systemic immunosuppression meant exclusion. Germline V gene data show CDR1 as SGHTA and CDR2 as FQGTGA. This CDR3 contains 20 residues. V shed 1 base and J 5 bases; nucleotides not matched to a gene: 18. The material sequenced was CD4+ or CD8+ T cells sorted from blood, taken in a trial of the OX40 agonist ivuxolimab. The receptor comes from an adult with an advanced solid tumor such as melanoma, head and neck, liver or kidney cancer. J is TRBJ2-5 and V is TRBV7-3, with TRBD2 matching 11 bases. The CDR3 DNA follows: TGTGCCAGCAGCTTAATCCCTTTTCTAGCGGGAGGAGGAGTAGACGAGACCCAGTACTTC. It yields the protein CASSLIPFLAGGGVDETQYF.